Listed below are T cell receptor beta chains from one sample, sequenced in a study of OX40 agonist ivuxolimab in advanced cancers. This table comes from immunoSEQ multiplex PCR, and its TCRdb copy is limited to in-frame clones, with some not included. This table holds about 83,000 clones, 65% to 85% found once. Sequenced material: CD4+ or CD8+ T cells sorted from blood, taken in a trial of the OX40 agonist ivuxolimab. These receptors came from an adult with an advanced solid tumor such as melanoma, head and neck, liver or kidney cancer. Both conserved end residues are part of each CDR3. D genes are given only for firm matches. Clone size, where shown, is once, few, many, or a class for clones that have expanded.

v_gene: TRBV27; abundance: .; d_gene: .; j_gene: TRBJ1-1; CDR3nt: TGTGCCAGCAGTTTCGCCAGGAACACTGAAGCTTTCTTT; CDR3aa: CASSFARNTEAFF
v_gene: TRBV29-1; abundance: .; d_gene: .; j_gene: TRBJ2-2; CDR3nt: TGCAGCGTTCCAGAGGGCGGGGAGCTGTTTTTT; CDR3aa: CSVPEGGELFF
v_gene: TRBV7-7; abundance: .; d_gene: .; j_gene: TRBJ2-7; CDR3nt: TGTGCTAGCCCCTTACGGGGCGGGTCTTTCTACGAGCAGTACTTC; CDR3aa: CASPLRGGSFYEQYF
v_gene: TRBV7-9; abundance: .; d_gene: .; j_gene: TRBJ1-1; CDR3nt: TGTGCCAGCAGATCATACAAGAACACTGAAGCTTTCTTT; CDR3aa: CASRSYKNTEAFF
v_gene: TRBV4-2; abundance: .; d_gene: .; j_gene: TRBJ1-1; CDR3nt: TGTGCCAGCAGCTCCCGGGGGAACACTGAAGCTTTCTTT; CDR3aa: CASSSRGNTEAFF
v_gene: TRBV14; abundance: .; d_gene: .; j_gene: TRBJ1-2; CDR3nt: TGTGCCGGCAGCCAAGTAGGCCGCTTGGGGGGCGGCGGCTACACCTTC; CDR3aa: CAGSQVGRLGGGGYTF
v_gene: TRBV2; abundance: .; d_gene: .; j_gene: TRBJ1-2; CDR3nt: TGTGCCAGCAGTTCGACGATACTAGCTAACTATGGCTACACCTTC; CDR3aa: CASSSTILANYGYTF
v_gene: TRBV10-1; abundance: .; d_gene: .; j_gene: TRBJ2-3; CDR3nt: TGCGCCAGCAGTGACCCCGAAAACCAGAGGGCAGATACGCAGTATTTT; CDR3aa: CASSDPENQRADTQYF
v_gene: TRBV5-1; abundance: .; d_gene: .; j_gene: TRBJ1-1; CDR3nt: TGCGCCAGCAGCTCCCAACTAATGAACACTGAAGCTTTCTTT; CDR3aa: CASSSQLMNTEAFF
v_gene: TRBV7-9; abundance: few; d_gene: .; j_gene: TRBJ2-2; CDR3nt: TGTGCCAGCAGCTATGACCGCTGGATTGGAGGGACCGGGGAGCTGTTTTTT; CDR3aa: CASSYDRWIGGTGELFF
v_gene: TRBV7-2; abundance: .; d_gene: .; j_gene: TRBJ1-1; CDR3nt: TGTGCCAGCAGCCAAAGCCCAGGGAGGATGGACACTGAAGCTTTCTTT; CDR3aa: CASSQSPGRMDTEAFF
v_gene: TRBV30; abundance: .; d_gene: TRBD1; j_gene: TRBJ1-5; CDR3nt: TGTGCCTGGAGTGTGGGAACAGGGGTAGGTCAGCCCCAGCATTTT; CDR3aa: CAWSVGTGVGQPQHF
v_gene: TRBV7-3; abundance: .; d_gene: .; j_gene: TRBJ2-3; CDR3nt: TGTGCCAGCAGCTTAGGTTGGAGCTCTAGCACAGATACGCAGTATTTT; CDR3aa: CASSLGWSSSTDTQYF
v_gene: TRBV19; abundance: .; d_gene: TRBD1; j_gene: TRBJ1-6; CDR3nt: TGTGCCAGTAGTATTAGGGACAGAAATTCACCCCTCCACTTT; CDR3aa: CASSIRDRNSPLHF
v_gene: TRBV6-1; abundance: .; d_gene: TRBD1; j_gene: TRBJ1-4; CDR3nt: TGTGCCAGCAGTGAAGTCGGACAGGGGGCGCCGATAGGTAATGAAAAACTGTTTTTT; CDR3aa: CASSEVGQGAPIGNEKLFF
v_gene: TRBV6-5; abundance: .; d_gene: .; j_gene: TRBJ2-1; CDR3nt: TGTGCCAGCCGCCGGAGGGCCGAAAGGAATGAGCAGTTCTTC; CDR3aa: CASRRRAERNEQFF
v_gene: TRBV6-5; abundance: once; d_gene: TRBD1; j_gene: TRBJ2-3; CDR3nt: TGTGCCAGCGGGACAGCTAGCACAGATACGCAGTATTTT; CDR3aa: CASGTASTDTQYF
v_gene: TRBV25-1; abundance: once; d_gene: TRBD1; j_gene: TRBJ2-5; CDR3nt: TGTGCCAGCGGTTACGGACAGGGAAAAGGAGAGACCCAGTACTTC; CDR3aa: CASGYGQGKGETQYF
v_gene: TRBV30; abundance: .; d_gene: .; j_gene: TRBJ2-1; CDR3nt: TGTGCCTGGAGCCCCATGGGGGGGGCCAACAATGAGCAGTTCTTC; CDR3aa: CAWSPMGGANNEQFF
v_gene: TRBV5-4; abundance: .; d_gene: TRBD2; j_gene: TRBJ2-3; CDR3nt: TGTGCCAGCAGCTTGGGGACTAGCGGCACAGATACGCAGTATTTT; CDR3aa: CASSLGTSGTDTQYF
v_gene: TRBV6-5; abundance: .; d_gene: .; j_gene: TRBJ1-1; CDR3nt: TGTGCCAGCAGCCCGAACGTCCTTGGGGGCACTGAAGCTTTCTTT; CDR3aa: CASSPNVLGGTEAFF